The TCR beta chain described here comes from a study of shared clonotypes between healthy human individuals. With 4 bases clipped from V and 0 bases from J, the junction kept 6 bases outside the gene matches. The CDR3 is 15 residues long. Looked up from germline, CDR1 is SGDLS and CDR2 is YYNGEE. Using immunoSEQ multiplex PCR, the repertoire was profiled, and TCRdb retains in-frame clones only, with some absent. The table shows roughly 850,000 clones, with 90% to 97% occurring only once. CD45RO-negative cells were positively selected for CCR7, leaving out terminally differentiated effector memory CD45RA+ cells.

This clonotype originated in a man aged 30 to 39 in good health. The sequenced material came from naive CD8+ T cells sorted from blood. The V and J genes are TRBV9 and TRBJ1-2; 7 bases match TRBD1. The CDR3: CASSPRTGANYGYTF. The CDR3 coding sequence is TGTGCCAGCAGCCCCCGGACAGGCGCTAACTATGGCTACACCTTC.